A single sample gave rise to the 25 T cell receptor beta chains below, sequenced in a study of blood T cell repertoires in COVID-19. Libraries were prepared by immunoSEQ multiplex PCR; TCRdb keeps only in-frame clonotypes and omits some of them. The table includes about 230,000 clones, over 70% detected once. Sequences were obtained from peripheral blood. Every receptor here comes from a man in his forties with acute or convalescent COVID-19.

CDR3 amino acids: CASSFRGRAGEAFF. CDR3 coding DNA: TGTGCCAGCAGCTTCCGAGGGAGGGCGGGCGAAGCTTTCTTT. The rearrangement joins TRBV7-2 to TRBJ1-1; D is unclear. With 3 bases removed from V and 8 bases from J, the gap between germline ends came to 16 bases. The germline V gene encodes CDR1 SGHTA and CDR2 FQGNSA. The length of the CDR3 is 14 residues.

The chain uses TRBV9 and TRBJ1-6, with TRBD1 matching over 8 bases. Trimming removed 4 bases from V and 5 bases from J; junction bases left unmatched: 8. The CDR3 totals 16 residues. Germline CDR1 is SGDLS and CDR2 is YYNGEE. CDR3 sequence: CASSLLPGQDNSPLHF. The CDR3 nucleotides are TGTGCCAGCAGCCTCCTACCGGGACAGGATAATTCACCCCTCCACTTT.

This chain connects TRBV30 to TRBJ2-3; perhaps TRBD2 as D (6 bases). V was cut by 0 bases and J by 6 bases, with 10 bases left in between. The germline V gene encodes CDR1 GTSNPN and CDR2 SVGIG (reference sequence). This CDR3 has 13 amino acids. This chain's CDR3 is CAWSVLGTDTQYF. CDR3 nucleotide sequence: TGTGCCTGGAGTGTACTAGGGACTGATACGCAGTATTTT.

This chain uses TRBV14 with TRBJ1-3, with D unresolved. CDR1 is SGHDN and CDR2 is FVKESK in the germline V gene. The length of the CDR3 is 15 residues. V was cut by 5 bases and J by 8 bases, with 19 bases left in between. CDR3 nucleotide sequence: TGTGCCAGCAGCAGACCTAGACCCACTTGGGACACCATATATTTT. Protein product: CASSRPRPTWDTIYF.

The gene calls are TRBV7-3 and TRBJ1-1; possible D gene TRBD1, 6 bases. The V gene's germline CDR1 is SGHTA and CDR2 FQGTGA. V dropped 5 bases and J dropped 1 base, with 8 bases sitting between them. The CDR3 is 13 residues long. This CDR3 is CASSTQGNTEAFF. The CDR3 bases are TGTGCCAGCAGCACACAGGGGAACACTGAAGCTTTCTTT.

This sequence joins TRBV10-3 and TRBJ2-7; 10 bases agree with TRBD2. Germline CDR1 reads ENHRY; CDR2 reads SYGVKD. The length of the CDR3 is 14 residues. V dropped 4 bases and J dropped 3; count of bases not matched to a gene: 3. CDR3: CAISVLAGNYEQYF. In DNA, the CDR3 is TGTGCCATCAGTGTACTAGCGGGAAACTACGAGCAGTACTTC.

This chain links TRBV3-1 (or the pseudogene TRBV3-2) with TRBJ1-2, with D maybe TRBD1 (6 bases). Looked up from germline, CDR1 is LGHDT and CDR2 is YNNKEL (reference sequence). CDR3 length: 12 residues. V was clipped by 8 bases and J by 3 bases, with 10 bases between them. CDR3: CASRGGDYGYTF. CDR3 nucleotide sequence: TGTGCCAGCCGAGGGGGGGACTATGGCTACACCTTC.

This chain uses TRBV6-2 or TRBV6-3 with TRBJ1-2; 8 bases align to TRBD1. V dropped 4 bases and J dropped 7; count of bases not matched to a gene: 11. This CDR3 region has 15 residues. Germline loops: CDR1 MNHEY, CDR2 SVGEGT. The CDR3 region is CASSSNGQGPSGYTF. The CDR3 DNA follows: TGTGCCAGCAGTTCGAACGGACAGGGCCCGTCTGGCTACACCTTC.

This sequence joins TRBV25-1 and TRBJ1-2; 9 bases line up with TRBD1. The trim removed 2 bases at V and 4 bases at J, leaving 5 bases unmatched. This CDR3 region has 15 residues. Germline CDR1 is MGHDK and CDR2 is SYGVNS. In nucleotides, the CDR3 is TGTGCCAGCAGTGAACCGGGACAGGGAGCCTATGGCTACACCTTC. This codes for CASSEPGQGAYGYTF.

The chain combines TRBV5-4 with TRBJ1-1; 7 bases match TRBD1. Germline loops: CDR1 SGHNT, CDR2 YYREEE (reference sequence). V shed 1 base, J shed 2 bases, and the junction held 8 bases outside the gene matches. The CDR3 loop spans 16 amino acids. CDR3 sequence (DNA): TGTGCCAGCAGCTTGTTAAAGGGGACAGTTAACACTGAAGCTTTCTTT. Amino acid sequence: CASSLLKGTVNTEAFF.

This chain joins TRBV29-1 and TRBJ1-1, with TRBD1 as a possible D gene (6 bases). Per the germline V gene, CDR1 is SQVTM and CDR2 is ANQGSEA. The germline V and J ends were trimmed by 7 bases and 0 bases, with 12 bases remaining between them. CDR3 length: 13 residues. This CDR3 reads CSGTGHLNTEAFF. CDR3 DNA: TGCAGCGGAACGGGACACCTGAACACTGAAGCTTTCTTT.

The chain employs TRBV5-1 and TRBJ2-1; 8 bases agree with TRBD1. The CDR3 has 14 amino acids. The trim removed 7 bases at V and 2 bases at J, leaving 5 bases unmatched. Germline CDR1 reads SGHRS; CDR2 reads YFSETQ. The CDR3 region has the DNA TGCGCCAGCGGTGGACAGGGCGCCTACAATGAGCAGTTCTTC. This sequence encodes CASGGQGAYNEQFF. The whole variable domain, filled in from reference TRBV5-1 and TRBJ2-1, reads KAGVTQTPRYLIKTRGQQVTLSCSPISGHRSVSWYQQTPGQGLQFLFEYFSETQRNKGNFPGRFSGRQFSNSRSEMNVSTLELGDSALYLCASGGQGAYNEQFFGPGTRLTVL.

The chain couples TRBV7-3 to TRBJ2-3; D possibly corresponds to TRBD2 (6 bases). Germline V gene lookup returns CDR1 SGHTA and CDR2 FQGTGA. Deletions cut 0 bases from V and 6 bases from J, with 19 bases between. This CDR3 region has 17 residues. The CDR3 sequence: CASSLTPSGRGVDTQYF. In DNA form, the CDR3 reads TGTGCCAGCAGCTTAACCCCGTCCGGGAGAGGGGTGGATACGCAGTATTTT.

The chain is built from TRBV28 and TRBJ1-5; TRBD1 matches 8 bases. V lost 5 bases and J lost 9; bases outside the gene matches: 9. The CDR3 spans 14 residues. Germline CDR1 MDHEN, CDR2 SYDVKM. Here the CDR3 reads CASSQQGAPGPQHF. The CDR3 region has the DNA TGTGCCAGCAGTCAGCAGGGGGCTCCTGGGCCCCAGCATTTT.

The chain links TRBV27 to TRBJ1-5; TRBD1 agrees at 7 bases. This CDR3 is built from 14 residues. CDR1 MNHEY and CDR2 SMNVEV come from the germline V gene (reference sequence). The ends lost 3 bases at V and 3 bases at J; junction bases unmatched: 2. CDR3 nucleotide sequence: TGTGCCAGCAGTTTGGGACAGCCCAATCAGCCCCAGCATTTT. It is translated as CASSLGQPNQPQHF.

The genes are TRBV7-9 and TRBJ1-5, with D possibly matching TRBD1 (5 bases). Per germline, CDR1 SEHNR and CDR2 FQNEAQ (reference sequence). V was cut by 4 bases and J by 5 bases, with 6 bases left in between. This CDR3 is 12 amino acids long. CDR3 residues: CASSWGDQPQHF. Here the CDR3 DNA reads TGTGCCAGCAGCTGGGGGGATCAGCCCCAGCATTTT.

The chain recombines TRBV10-3 with TRBJ1-3, with TRBD1 as a possible D gene (5 bases). This CDR3 is 13 amino acids long. Germline assignment: CDR1 ENHRY and CDR2 SYGVKD. V lost 8 bases to trimming and J lost 1 base, with 9 bases between them. CDR3 sequence: CAIGGQSGNTIYF. The CDR3 DNA reads as TGTGCCATCGGCGGACAATCTGGAAACACCATATATTTT.

The rearrangement links TRBV2 to TRBJ1-1; 7 bases fit TRBD1. CDR1 SNHLY and CDR2 FYNNEI come from the germline V gene. The CDR3 has 11 residues. With V trimmed by 5 bases and J by 9 bases, 3 bases remained unmatched. The CDR3 here is CASSRDSQAFF. CDR3 coding DNA: TGTGCCAGCAGTAGGGACAGCCAAGCTTTCTTT.

This chain joins TRBV19 and TRBJ1-5, with a possible D match to TRBD1 (6 bases). Trimming took off 8 bases at V and 0 bases at J, with 11 bases between the two ends. Germline loops: CDR1 LNHDA, CDR2 SQIVND (reference sequence). The CDR3 spans 14 residues. For the CDR3, the DNA is TGTGCCAGTTCAGGGGCGGCTAGCAATCAGCCCCAGCATTTT. Translated: CASSGAASNQPQHF.

The rearrangement joins TRBV4-3 to TRBJ2-2, with 7 bases fitting TRBD1. Unmatched junction bases numbered 4, after V lost 1 base and J lost 2 bases. The germline V gene encodes CDR1 LGHNA and CDR2 YSLEER. This CDR3 has 16 residues. In DNA, the CDR3 is TGCGCCAGCAGCCAAGTAGGGGGCCTAAACACCGGGGAGCTGTTTTTT. It yields the protein CASSQVGGLNTGELFF.

J is TRBJ1-2 and V is TRBV5-1; 7 bases match TRBD1. This CDR3 has 13 residues. Germline values: CDR1 SGHRS, CDR2 YFSETQ. V was pared by 7 bases and J by 10 bases, with 13 bases of the junction left unmatched. As DNA, the CDR3 is TGCGCCAGCGCCAACCTGGGGACAGCTTCCTACACCTTC. As protein: CASANLGTASYTF.

In the case of this clone: Additional DNA sequences in this sample encode the identical CDR3. The chain combines TRBV19 with TRBJ1-4; D is possibly TRBD1 (5 bases). The germline V and J ends were trimmed by 3 bases and 7 bases, with 6 bases remaining between them. CDR1 is LNHDA, CDR2 SQIVND, per germline (reference sequence). CDR3 size: 12 residues. Here the CDR3 reads CASSIRGEKLFF. Here the CDR3 DNA reads TGTGCCAGTAGTATTAGGGGTGAAAAACTGTTTTTT.

The chain combines TRBV6-2 or TRBV6-3 with TRBJ1-6; 10 bases fit TRBD1. The CDR3 is made up of 14 amino acids. V trimming: 6 bases; J trimming: 10 bases; junction bases outside the gene matches: 6. Germline V lookup: CDR1 MNHEY, CDR2 SVGEGT. The CDR3 DNA follows: TGTGCCAGCAGCCGGGACAGGGGAGGGTCACCCCTCCACTTT. Amino acid sequence: CASSRDRGGSPLHF.

The chain uses TRBV10-3 and TRBJ1-1; 9 positions agree with TRBD1. J was trimmed by 6 bases and V by 11 bases; bases with no gene match: 7. CDR1 ENHRY and CDR2 SYGVKD come from the germline V gene. The CDR3 runs 12 residues. CDR3: CAAGQGMSEAFF. The CDR3 DNA reads TGTGCCGCCGGACAGGGGATGTCTGAAGCTTTCTTT.

The chain is built from TRBV18 and TRBJ1-6; unclear D gene. The germline CDR1 and CDR2 sequences are KGHSH and LQKENI. CDR3 length: 15 residues. The ends were cut back, 2 bases at V and 7 bases at J, with 12 bases in the middle. DNA for the CDR3: TGTGCCAGCTCACCAAGAGGGTCCTCAAATTCACCCCTCCACTTT. It yields the protein CASSPRGSSNSPLHF.